The clone carrying this TCR beta chain showed up just once. The data belong to a study of T cells in Graves' hyperthyroidism and ophthalmopathy. The CDR3 is 12 residues long. The V and J ends lost 8 bases and 5 bases respectively, with 13 bases between them. Germline CDR1 reads SQVTM; CDR2 reads ANQGSEA. RNA transcripts gave rise to amplified TCR beta CDR3 regions. The HTBI primer set served for first-round RT-PCR of the TCR CDR3. TCRdb called the multiplex PCR reads again in MiXCR, with one record for every CDR3 protein. The sample shows around 800,000 distinct CDR3 sequences, 38% of them seen only once.

The TCR originated in a man in his late teens or twenties with Graves' hyperthyroidism. This chain connects TRBV29-1 to TRBJ1-5, with D hard to call. Sequencing was done on a sample of blood. CDR3 nucleotide sequence: TGCAGCTTGAACAGTGACCATCAGCCCCAGCATTTT. As protein: CSLNSDHQPQHF.